This TCR beta chain was sequenced for a study of CD8 T cells in ankylosing spondylitis. Findings and limits, study-wide: Reportedly, significant enrichment of disease-linked clones occurred in matched ankylosing spondylitis synovial fluid. Prior work had noted some motif variants in reactive arthritis blood and synovial fluid. Within peripheral blood, clones linked to disease were CD8+ and relatively rare. Characteristic of ankylosing spondylitis blood, it appeared, was a TCR beta motif comprising eight highly homologous variants.

The germline V gene encodes CDR1 MNHEY and CDR2 SVGAGI. This CDR3 contains 16 residues. J lost 3 bases, V lost 4 bases, and 5 bases had no gene match. In its sample, this clonotype was seen many times. The antigen remains undetermined. Construction of TCR beta libraries was performed using quantitative 5'-RACE with molecular barcodes. TCRdb itself ran the 5' RACE reads through MiXCR, one entry per CDR3 protein. The table has fewer than 550,000 distinct CDR3 sequences, less than 6% seen once. This TCR derives from a male donor with ankylosing spondylitis. Specimen: blood, either unsorted or a sorted T cell fraction (not recorded which). The V gene is TRBV6-5, the J gene TRBJ2-7; 14 nucleotides match TRBD2. The CDR3 DNA follows: TGTGCCAGCAGTTCAGGACTAGCGGGAGGTTTCTACGAGCAGTACTTC. Amino acid sequence: CASSSGLAGGFYEQYF.